This TCR beta chain is drawn from a study of T cells in Graves' hyperthyroidism and ophthalmopathy. Overall study context: Peripheral blood was drawn at first diagnosis, prior to all treatment.

Ten or more counts support this clonotype. Ophthalmopathy cases scored 3 or more on the Clinical Activity Score and 4 or more on NOSPECS grade, with duration below 3 months. CDR1 and CDR2 from the germline V gene are SGHDN and FVKESK. This CDR3 region has 15 residues. V lost 1 base and J 0 bases, leaving 9 bases between the germline ends. It was RNA transcripts that yielded the amplified TCR beta CDR3 regions. Researchers ran a first-round RT-PCR on the TCR CDR3 using the HTBI primer set. Each CDR3 protein gets one entry after TCRdb re-called the multiplex PCR reads with MiXCR. The sample contains 300,000 to 450,000 distinct CDR3 sequences, roughly 18% of which appear only once.

The sequenced sample was blood. The TCR comes from a middle-aged woman with Graves' ophthalmopathy. V and J are TRBV14 and TRBJ1-1; weak D call: TRBD1 (5 bases). DNA for the CDR3: TGTGCCAGCAGCCAAGGTGGACACCTGAACACTGAAGCTTTCTTT. This gives the protein CASSQGGHLNTEAFF.